The 5 T cell receptor beta chains given below trace back to one sample, sequenced in a study of shared clonotypes between healthy human individuals. Assay used: immunoSEQ multiplex PCR; TCRdb lists only in-frame clones, some missing. The profile shows some 2,500,000 clones, over 85% of them singletons. Sequences were obtained from naive CD4+ T cells from PBMCs. This sample's subset: CD45RA+ positively selected. These receptors originate from a man aged 18 to 30 in good health. Some clones in this sample may be carry-over from other donors' samples.

The chain combines TRBV7-2 with TRBJ2-5; 11 bases agree with TRBD2. This CDR3 has 15 amino acids. CDR1 is SGHTA, CDR2 FQGNSA, per germline. The V segment lost 3 bases and the J segment 3 bases; nucleotides outside the gene matches: 3. The CDR3 DNA reads as TGTGCCAGCAGCTTGGCGGGACTAGCGGAAGAGACCCAGTACTTC. Translated, it gives CASSLAGLAEETQYF.

The gene calls are TRBV6-5 and TRBJ2-1; possible D gene TRBD2, 6 bases. The V gene's germline CDR1 is MNHEY and CDR2 SVGAGI. The germline V and J ends were trimmed by 6 bases and 2 bases, with 11 bases remaining between them. The CDR3 consists of 14 residues. The CDR3 region is CASSETRAYNEQFF. The CDR3 nucleotides read TGTGCCAGCAGCGAGACTAGGGCCTACAATGAGCAGTTCTTC.

The V call is TRBV28, the J call TRBJ2-5, with 8 positions matching TRBD1. Germline loops: CDR1 MDHEN, CDR2 SYDVKM. CDR3 length: 14 amino acids. V shed 5 bases, J shed 5 bases, and the junction held 7 bases outside the gene matches. The CDR3 spells CASSPAGGGETQYF. The DNA of the CDR3 is TGTGCCAGCAGTCCGGCAGGGGGCGGTGAGACCCAGTACTTC.

This chain connects TRBV7-3 to TRBJ2-5; possibly TRBD1 or TRBD2 for D (6 bases each). The CDR3 is 13 amino acids. Germline V gene sequence: CDR1 SGHTA, CDR2 FQGTGA. The V end was cut by 5 bases, the J end by 5 bases, with 12 bases between. CDR3 sequence (DNA): TGTGCCAGCAGCCCAAAGGGGGGTGAGACCCAGTACTTC. Its translation: CASSPKGGETQYF.

CDR3 nucleotides: TGCGCCAGCAGCTTGGTACCCCCGAGCTCTGGAAACACCATATATTTT. Protein sequence: CASSLVPPSSGNTIYF. V is TRBV5-1 and J is TRBJ1-3; D unresolved. CDR3 length: 16 amino acids. The germline gives CDR1 SGHRS, CDR2 YFSETQ. The ends were cut back, 0 bases at V and 0 bases at J, with 10 bases in the middle.